These 13 T cell receptor beta chains were all obtained from the same sample, sequenced in a study of OX40 agonist ivuxolimab in advanced cancers. Assay: immunoSEQ multiplex PCR; the TCRdb copy retains only in-frame clones and omits some. The table shows 60,000 or so clones, with around 81% occurring only once. Material: CD4+ or CD8+ T cells sorted from blood, obtained in a trial of the OX40 agonist ivuxolimab. These receptors came from an adult with an advanced solid tumor such as melanoma, head and neck, liver or kidney cancer.

The chain carries TRBV28 and TRBJ2-3, with 7 bases matching TRBD1. Losses at the gene ends were 4 bases for V and 2 bases for J; bases not matched to a gene: 3. The length of the CDR3 is 14 residues. Germline V CDR1 and CDR2: MDHEN, SYDVKM. CDR3 sequence reads: CASSYRGNTDTQYF. The CDR3 DNA is TGTGCCAGCAGTTACAGGGGTAACACAGATACGCAGTATTTT. Using reference TRBV28 and TRBJ2-3 for the parts outside the CDR3, the full variable domain is DVKVTQSSRYLVKRTGEKVFLECVQDMDHENMFWYRQDPGLGLRLIYFSYDVKMKEKGDIPEGYSVSREKKERFSLILESASTNQTSMYLCASSYRGNTDTQYFGPGTRLTVL.

This chain connects TRBV9 to TRBJ1-5; the D is unclear. The CDR3 is 15 amino acids. V shed 0 bases and J shed 0 bases, with 7 bases lying between them. Germline-derived CDR1 and CDR2 are SGDLS and YYNGEE. The CDR3 DNA reads as TGTGCCAGCAGCGTAGAAAGCTATAGCAATCAGCCCCAGCATTTT. It specifies CASSVESYSNQPQHF. The whole variable domain, remainder taken from reference TRBV9 and TRBJ1-5, is DSGVTQTPKHLITATGQRVTLRCSPRSGDLSVYWYQQSLDQGLQFLIQYYNGEERAKGNILERFSAQQFPDLHSELNLSSLELGDSALYFCASSVESYSNQPQHFGDGTRLSIL.

This clone was seen a single time. The CDR3: CASRRRLGINEQFF. The CDR3 DNA reads TGTGCCAGCAGAAGGCGTCTCGGGATCAATGAGCAGTTCTTC. The gene calls are TRBV7-9 and TRBJ2-1; tentatively, D is TRBD2 (5 bases). The germline V gene has CDR1 SEHNR and CDR2 FQNEAQ (reference sequence). Trimming pared 6 bases from V and 6 bases from J, leaving 15 bases between. CDR3 length: 14 residues. Combining the CDR3 with reference TRBV7-9 and TRBJ2-1 gives the whole variable domain DTGVSQNPRHKITKRGQNVTFRCDPISEHNRLYWYRQTLGQGPEFLTYFQNEAQLEKSRLLSDRFSAERPKGSFSTLEIQRTEQGDSAMYLCASRRRLGINEQFFGPGTRLTVL.

This sequence joins TRBV28 and TRBJ1-4, with D perhaps matching TRBD1 (5 bases). This CDR3 comprises 14 residues. Trimming stripped 8 bases from V and 8 bases from J, with 18 bases between. Germline CDR1 and CDR2: MDHEN and SYDVKM. The CDR3 sequence is CASASRGFLEKLFF. CDR3 DNA sequence: TGTGCCAGCGCAAGTCGGGGGTTTCTGGAAAAACTGTTTTTT.

The rearrangement joins TRBV6-1 to TRBJ2-7; D remains unclear. From germline, CDR1 is MNHNS and CDR2 SASEGT. V was pared by 3 bases and J by 0 bases, with 9 bases between. The CDR3 extends over 14 amino acids. The CDR3 sequence is CASSEQLSSYEQYF. DNA of the CDR3: TGTGCCAGCAGTGAGCAGTTGAGCTCCTACGAGCAGTACTTC.

CDR3 region: CASSPEVWETQYF. The DNA for the CDR3 is TGTGCCAGCAGCCCAGAGGTATGGGAGACCCAGTACTTC. The genes are TRBV7-2 and TRBJ2-5; D is unclear. Germline CDR1 is SGHTA and CDR2 is FQGNSA. This CDR3 is built from 13 residues. Trimming removed 5 bases from V and 5 bases from J, with 12 bases in between.

The rearrangement joins TRBV11-2 to TRBJ2-7; D not resolved. The V end was cut by 5 bases, the J end by 0 bases, with 14 bases between. The germline V gene encodes CDR1 SGHAT and CDR2 FQNNGV. This CDR3 is built from 15 residues. CDR3 residues: CASSPNPRFSYEQYF. The CDR3 nucleotides are TGTGCCAGCAGCCCAAATCCCAGATTCTCCTACGAGCAGTACTTC.

The chain has TRBV11-1 and TRBJ2-7, with a tentative D call TRBD1 (5 bases). Trimming shortened V by 3 bases and J by 5 bases, and 11 bases separated the two germline ends. CDR3 length: 13 residues. Per germline, CDR1 SGHAT and CDR2 FQDESV (reference sequence). In nucleotides, the CDR3 is TGTGCCAGCAGCTTGGGGCGAGCTAACGAGCAGTACTTC. It translates to CASSLGRANEQYF. The variable domain in full, with the rest retrieved from reference TRBV11-1 and TRBJ2-7, is EAEVAQSPRYKITEKSQAVAFWCDPISGHATLYWYRQILGQGPELLVQFQDESVVDDSQLPKDRFSAERLKGVDSTLKIQPAELGDSAMYLCASSLGRANEQYFGPGTRLTVT.

V is TRBV7-2 and J is TRBJ2-7; D remains ambiguous. The germline V gene has CDR1 SGHTA and CDR2 FQGNSA. V was cut by 6 bases and J by 7 bases, with 16 bases left in between. The CDR3 contains 13 residues. CDR3 nucleotides: TGTGCCAGCAGTTCCGGCCAGAGAGAAGAGCAGTACTTC. This sequence encodes CASSSGQREEQYF.

The V and J genes are TRBV4-1 and TRBJ2-7, with D possibly matching TRBD1 (6 bases). The CDR3 totals 13 residues. Germline V lookup: CDR1 MGHRA, CDR2 YSYEKL. V was cut by 4 bases and J by 5 bases, with 12 bases left in between. The CDR3 reads CASSLLDRHEQYF. CDR3 DNA sequence: TGCGCCAGCAGCCTGTTGGACAGACACGAGCAGTACTTC.

This clone has a single count. The V gene is TRBV28, the J gene TRBJ2-2, with a tentative D call TRBD1 (5 bases). Germline-derived CDR1 and CDR2 are MDHEN and SYDVKM. V shed 5 bases and J shed 11 bases, with 27 bases lying between them. CDR3 size: 17 residues. CDR3 bases: TGTGCCAGCAGTCAACCATCCCGGCAGGGCAATATCGGAGAGCTGTTTTTT. It translates to CASSQPSRQGNIGELFF.

V is TRBV28 and J is TRBJ1-1; TRBD1 is a possible D gene (5 bases). V gave up 6 bases and J gave up 9 bases, with 32 bases separating them. The CDR3 totals 18 residues. Per germline, CDR1 MDHEN and CDR2 SYDVKM. CDR3 sequence: CASSQLRSVWGTLPQAFF. The CDR3 DNA reads as TGTGCCAGCAGCCAACTCCGGAGCGTGTGGGGGACGCTGCCTCAAGCTTTCTTT.

V usage is TRBV18 and J usage is TRBJ2-1; D may correspond to TRBD1 or TRBD2 (7 bases each). The CDR3 totals 17 residues. V was pared by 3 bases and J by 3 bases, with 18 bases between. The germline CDR1 and CDR2 sequences are KGHSH and LQKENI. The CDR3 is CASSPRGTGEGYNEQFF. CDR3 nucleotide sequence: TGTGCCAGCTCACCCCGCGGAACAGGGGAGGGCTACAATGAGCAGTTCTTC.